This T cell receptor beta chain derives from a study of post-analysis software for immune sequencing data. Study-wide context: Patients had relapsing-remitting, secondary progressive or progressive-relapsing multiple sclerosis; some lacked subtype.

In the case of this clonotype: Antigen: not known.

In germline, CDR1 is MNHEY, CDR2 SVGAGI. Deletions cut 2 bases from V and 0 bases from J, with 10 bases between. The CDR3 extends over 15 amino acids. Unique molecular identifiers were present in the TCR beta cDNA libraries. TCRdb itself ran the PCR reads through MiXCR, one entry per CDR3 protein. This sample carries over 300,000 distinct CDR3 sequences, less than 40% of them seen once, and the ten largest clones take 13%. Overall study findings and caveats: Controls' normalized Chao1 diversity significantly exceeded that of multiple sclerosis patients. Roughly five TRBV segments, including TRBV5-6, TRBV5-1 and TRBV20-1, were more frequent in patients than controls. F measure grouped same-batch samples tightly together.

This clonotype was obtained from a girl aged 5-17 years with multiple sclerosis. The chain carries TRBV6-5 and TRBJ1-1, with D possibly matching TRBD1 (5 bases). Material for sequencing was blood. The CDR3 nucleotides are TGTGCCAGCAGTTACGAGGGGACGATGAACACTGAAGCTTTCTTT. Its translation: CASSYEGTMNTEAFF.